Below, 28 T cell receptor beta chains from the same sample are listed, as sequenced in a study of molecular identifiers for immune sequencing clone quantification. TCRdb fed the PCR reads into MiXCR, producing one record per CDR3 protein. Among a few hundred thousand distinct CDR3 sequences listed, roughly a fifth were seen once. Sequencing used naive CD8+ T cells from blood, with Jurkat cell RNA spiked in. The sample's subset: FACS-sorted CD8+CD4-CCR7+CD45RA+ naive T cells. The origin of the receptors is a human donor in good health. Some libraries in this study had Jurkat cell RNA spiked in.

This clonotype was detected only a few times. The rearrangement uses TRBV7-8 and TRBJ1-2; the match to TRBD1 covers 8 bases. J gave up 8 bases and V 5 bases, and 7 bases lay outside the gene matches. The CDR3 consists of 13 residues. Germline-derived CDR1 and CDR2 are SGHVS and FQNEAQ. CDR3 DNA: TGTGCCAGCAGCCCGACAGGGGTTGACGGCTACACCTTC. Protein sequence: CASSPTGVDGYTF.

This clonotype has just a few counts. V is TRBV27 and J is TRBJ2-7; TRBD2 aligns across 7 bases. Germline V gives CDR1 MNHEY, CDR2 SMNVEV (reference sequence). This CDR3 is built from 17 residues. Germline trimming cut 3 bases from V and 5 bases from J; bases unmatched to any gene: 16. The CDR3 bases are TGTGCCAGCAGTTTGATCGCAGGACTAGGAGTAAACCACGAGCAGTACTTC. Amino acids: CASSLIAGLGVNHEQYF.

This clonotype has a handful of counts. With a far larger clone one base away, a read error is the likely cause. The chain recombines TRBV27 with TRBJ2-3; D not resolved. The tail of the sequence fits TRBJ1-5 better, so the J call may be wrong. The CDR3 is 11 residues long. The germline CDR1 and CDR2 sequences are MNHEY and SMNVEV (reference sequence). The CDR3 DNA reads TGTGCCAGCAGCCACACAGATACGCAGCATTTT. The encoded protein is CASSHTDTQHF.

This clonotype was found a few times. This sequence joins TRBV3-1 and TRBJ2-3, with D unresolved. Deletions cut 8 bases from V and 6 bases from J, with 12 bases between. Germline-derived CDR1 and CDR2 are LGHDT and YNNKEL (reference sequence). CDR3 length equals 12 residues. CDR3 coding DNA: TGTGCCAGCCAGACAATGGGGGATACGCAGTATTTT. It translates to CASQTMGDTQYF.

The chain has TRBV27 and TRBJ2-3; 10 bases are a match to TRBD2. Germline lookup yields CDR1 MNHEY and CDR2 SMNVEV (reference sequence). V lost 1 base and J lost 0; bases outside the gene matches: 4. This CDR3 is 17 amino acids long. The CDR3: CASSLYASGGSTDTQYF. Here the CDR3 DNA reads TGTGCCAGCAGTTTATACGCTAGCGGGGGAAGCACAGATACGCAGTATTTT.

A remark on this clonotype: A read error may explain this, as a much larger clone is one base away. J is TRBJ1-1 and V is TRBV9, with TRBD1 matching 8 bases. This CDR3 region has 16 residues. Germline V lookup: CDR1 SGDLS, CDR2 YYNGEE. The CDR3 is CASSLGQGLGSTGAFF. In DNA, the CDR3 is TGTGCCAGCAGCTTAGGACAGGGTTTGGGCTCCACTGGAGCTTTCTTT. Looking up the rest from reference TRBV9 and TRBJ1-1 gives the full variable domain: DSGVTQTPKHLITATGQRVTLRCSPRSGDLSVYWYQQSLDQGLQFLIQYYNGEERAKGNILERFSAQQFPDLHSELNLSSLELGDSALYFCASSLGQGLGSTGAFFGQGTRLTVV.

J is TRBJ2-4 and V is TRBV19; 8 bases line up with TRBD1. CDR3 size: 18 residues. The germline CDR1 and CDR2 sequences are LNHDA and SQIVND (reference sequence). J lost 1 base, V lost 2 bases, and 10 bases had no gene match. The CDR3 bases are TGTGCCAGTAGTATATCCCGACAGGGGCAGGAGGCCAAAAACATTCAGTACTTC. It yields the protein CASSISRQGQEAKNIQYF.

The J gene is TRBJ2-7, the V gene TRBV30, with TRBD2 matching over 11 bases. Looked up from germline, CDR1 is GTSNPN and CDR2 is SVGIG (reference sequence). Losses at the gene ends were 5 bases for V and 2 bases for J; bases not matched to a gene: 8. The CDR3 has 15 amino acids. The CDR3 coding sequence is TGTGCCTGGGAATACCTAGCGGGGGGCGCCTACGAGCAGTACTTC. Translation gives CAWEYLAGGAYEQYF.

As for this clonotype: A junction end diverges from the germline sequence, so it may reflect a read error. The genes are TRBV20-1 and TRBJ2-2; no reliable D call. The CDR3 runs 12 residues. Germline-derived CDR1 and CDR2 are DFQATT and SNEGSKA (reference sequence). Here the CDR3 reads CSATPSTRELFF. As DNA, the CDR3 is TGCAGTGCTACCCCCTCCACCAGGGAGCTGTTTTTT.

Many counts were recorded for this clonotype. Here the CDR3 reads CSASAGRYTEAFF. CDR3 sequence (DNA): TGCAGTGCTAGTGCAGGGAGGTATACTGAAGCTTTCTTT. J is TRBJ1-1 and V is TRBV20-1, with D possibly TRBD1 on 5 matching bases. Deletions cut 3 bases from V and 5 bases from J, with 13 bases between. Germline CDR1 and CDR2: DFQATT and SNEGSKA (reference sequence). This CDR3 is built from 13 residues.

The chain links TRBV7-2 to TRBJ2-7; a possible D gene is TRBD2 (6 bases). Germline lookup yields CDR1 SGHTA and CDR2 FQGNSA. The V and J ends lost 0 bases and 4 bases respectively, with 10 bases between them. The CDR3 is 14 residues long. CDR3 sequence: CASSLARTTYEQYF. The CDR3 DNA is TGTGCCAGCAGCTTAGCGCGGACTACATACGAGCAGTACTTC.

This clonotype appeared a few times. This chain connects TRBV5-6 to TRBJ2-2; 8 nucleotides align to TRBD2. CDR1 and CDR2 (germline): SGHDT, YYEEEE. With V trimmed by 4 bases and J by 3 bases, 8 bases remained unmatched. The CDR3 contains 16 residues. The CDR3 DNA follows: TGTGCCAGCAGCCAAGGGACTAGAAGAGACACCGGGGAGCTGTTTTTT. Protein product: CASSQGTRRDTGELFF.

The chain is built from TRBV9 and TRBJ1-4; D unresolved. This CDR3 comprises 16 residues. The germline CDR1 and CDR2 sequences are SGDLS and YYNGEE. Trimming took 4 bases from V and 2 from J, leaving 15 bases between them. The CDR3 coding sequence is TGTGCCAGCAGCCTTAATGGGGAAAGTACTAATGAAAAACTGTTTTTT. Protein: CASSLNGESTNEKLFF.

To note about this clonotype: A read error may be the cause here, since a much bigger clone is one base away. The CDR3 end shows no conserved phenylalanine or tryptophan, and so a read error is likely. CDR3 DNA: TGTGCCAGCAGGCAGGGCCCATATAGCAATCAGCCCCAGCATCTT. As protein: CASRQGPYSNQPQHL. The rearrangement links TRBV9 to TRBJ1-5, with D tentatively TRBD1 (5 bases). The V gene's germline CDR1 is SGDLS and CDR2 YYNGEE. The V end was cut by 5 bases, the J end by 0 bases, with 12 bases between. This CDR3 spans 15 amino acids.

This clonotype was seen more than once but under ten times. V usage is TRBV7-9 and J usage is TRBJ2-5; no clear D gene. The CDR3 length is 13 residues. The V and J ends lost 5 bases and 4 bases respectively, with 11 bases between them. Looked up from germline, CDR1 is SEHNR and CDR2 is FQNEAQ (reference sequence). The DNA for the CDR3 is TGTGCCAGCAGCGACACCCTTGGAGAGACCCAGTACTTC. Amino acid sequence: CASSDTLGETQYF.

The V gene is TRBV27, the J gene TRBJ2-7; D might be TRBD1 (5 bases). Trimming took 4 bases from V and 3 from J, leaving 10 bases between them. The CDR3 sequence is 13 residues long. Per germline, CDR1 MNHEY and CDR2 SMNVEV (reference sequence). The CDR3 loop is CASSWATGYEQYF. CDR3 in DNA: TGTGCCAGCAGTTGGGCAACAGGCTACGAGCAGTACTTC.

The chain has TRBV4-1 and TRBJ2-1; tentatively, D is TRBD1 (5 bases). CDR1 is MGHRA, CDR2 YSYEKL, per germline. This CDR3 region has 16 residues. The ends were cut back, 4 bases at V and 2 bases at J, with 15 bases in the middle. CDR3 sequence reads: CASSLTPGLTYNEQFF. CDR3 nucleotides: TGCGCCAGCAGCCTGACACCAGGGTTGACCTACAATGAGCAGTTCTTC.

This clonotype was found once. A read error may produce the germline difference seen at one junction end. The CDR3 protein is CASSVEAGGPYEQHF. The CDR3 DNA reads as TGTGCCAGCAGCGTAGAGGCGGGAGGGCCCTACGAGCAGCACTTC. The genes are TRBV9 and TRBJ2-7; TRBD2 matches at 9 bases. Germline V CDR1 and CDR2: SGDLS, YYNGEE. The CDR3 loop spans 15 amino acids.

This clonotype occurred a few times. CDR3 bases: TGTGCCAGCAGCTTAGACGACGAGACCCAGTACTTC. This codes for CASSLDDETQYF. The genes are TRBV11-1 and TRBJ2-5; D remains ambiguous. Per germline, CDR1 SGHAT and CDR2 FQDESV (reference sequence). The CDR3 contains 12 residues. V shed 1 base and J shed 5 bases, with 5 bases lying between them.

In this sample, this clonotype turned up many times. The gene calls are TRBV4-2 and TRBJ1-1; D unclear. Between the trimmed V and J ends, which lost 0 bases and 5 bases, there was a span of 4 bases. Per the germline V gene, CDR1 is LGHNA and CDR2 is YNFKEQ. CDR3 size: 12 residues. This CDR3 reads CASSQETTEAFF. In DNA form, the CDR3 reads TGTGCCAGCAGCCAAGAGACAACTGAAGCTTTCTTT.

This clonotype appeared a few times. It may be a read error: a sequence one base away is much more abundant. The chain has TRBV29-1 and TRBJ2-2; 7 bases match TRBD1. The CDR3 is 12 residues long. CDR1 and CDR2 from the germline V gene are SQVTM and ANQGSEA. CDR3 sequence reads: CSVPTGTGELLF. The CDR3 DNA is TGCAGCGTTCCGACAGGGACCGGGGAGCTGCTTTTT.

To note about this clonotype: One junction end disagrees with the germline gene, perhaps due to a read error. This chain links TRBV27 with TRBJ2-1, with a weak D call TRBD1 (6 bases). Germline CDR1 is MNHEY and CDR2 is SMNVEV (reference sequence). The CDR3 runs 15 residues. The CDR3 loop is CAGSFGGGPYNEQFF. The CDR3 DNA sequence: TGTGCCGGCAGTTTCGGTGGGGGCCCATACAATGAGCAGTTCTTC.

This clonotype was seen many times. The CDR3 reads CASSFLTGETEAFF. DNA of the CDR3: TGTGCCAGCAGTTTCCTCACAGGGGAAACTGAAGCTTTCTTT. The chain employs TRBV28 and TRBJ1-1, with 7 nucleotides matching TRBD1. This CDR3 is 14 amino acids long. Germline CDR1 is MDHEN and CDR2 is SYDVKM. V lost 3 bases and J lost 5; bases outside the gene matches: 6.

This clonotype was seen many times. This chain connects TRBV24-1 to TRBJ2-2; TRBD1 aligns across 11 bases. CDR1 is KGHDR and CDR2 is SFDVKD in the germline V gene. V gave up 3 bases and J gave up 5 bases; unmatched junction bases: 4. The CDR3 totals 16 residues. CDR3 amino acids: CATSDNGQGATGELFF. The CDR3 nucleotides are TGTGCCACCAGTGATAACGGACAGGGGGCAACCGGGGAGCTGTTTTTT.

Turning to this clonotype: One end of the junction varies from germline; a read error may be responsible. V is TRBV9 and J is TRBJ2-7; 11 nucleotides align to TRBD2. The CDR3 has 14 residues. Germline loops: CDR1 SGDLS, CDR2 YYNGEE. Here the CDR3 DNA reads TGTGTCAGCAGCGAGGGACTAGCGGAAGGCGAGCAGTACTTC. Translation gives CVSSEGLAEGEQYF.

This clonotype was detected a few times. CDR3 nucleotides: TGTGCCAGCAGTCACGGGACCTTAAACACCGGGGAGCTGTTTTTT. Its translation is CASSHGTLNTGELFF. The chain uses TRBV6-5 and TRBJ2-2; D might be TRBD1 or TRBD2, each matching 5 bases. There are 15 residues in the CDR3. V dropped 5 bases and J dropped 2 bases, with 12 bases sitting between them. Germline loops: CDR1 MNHEY, CDR2 SVGAGI.

This clonotype was seen only once. This chain joins TRBV5-8 and TRBJ2-2; D may correspond to TRBD1 or TRBD2 (5 bases each). Trimming pared 5 bases from V and 4 bases from J, leaving 18 bases between. This CDR3 comprises 16 residues. The V gene's germline CDR1 is SGHTS and CDR2 YDEGEE. In DNA form, the CDR3 reads TGTGCCAGCAGTTGGGACCTTCAGCCCCCCACCGGGGAGCTGTTTTTT. This translates into CASSWDLQPPTGELFF. Combining the CDR3 with reference TRBV5-8 and TRBJ2-2 gives the whole variable domain EAGVTQSPTHLIKTRGQQATLRCSPISGHTSVYWYQQALGLGLQFLLWYDEGEERNRGNFPPRFSGRQFPNYSSELNVNALELEDSALYLCASSWDLQPPTGELFFGEGSRLTVL.

CDR3 residues: CASSRNRDTNGDEETQYF. In DNA, the CDR3 is TGTGCCAGCAGCCGAAACCGGGACACAAACGGGGATGAAGAGACCCAGTACTTC. This rearrangement joins TRBV11-3 to TRBJ2-5; TRBD1 is a possible D gene (6 bases). This CDR3 has 18 residues. Germline V CDR1 and CDR2: SGHNT, YENEEA. Trimming took off 5 bases at V and 3 bases at J, with 25 bases between the two ends.